This entry lists 14 T cell receptor beta chains sequenced from one sample in a study of CD8 T cells in ankylosing spondylitis. One entry per CDR3 protein results from TCRdb running MiXCR on the 5' RACE reads. The sample has under 300,000 distinct CDR3 sequences, about 10% seen once. The sample comprised blood, either unsorted or a sorted T cell fraction (not recorded which). The receptors originated from a male donor with ankylosing spondylitis or in good health (not recorded which).

This clonotype occurred many times. The chain recombines TRBV20-1 with TRBJ2-5; unclear D gene. The CDR3 covers 14 residues. Trimming pared 6 bases from V and 0 bases from J, leaving 14 bases between. The germline CDR1 and CDR2 sequences are DFQATT and SNEGSKA (reference sequence). This CDR3 is CSAFQLWYQETQYF. In nucleotides, the CDR3 is TGCAGTGCATTCCAGCTTTGGTACCAAGAGACCCAGTACTTC.

The chain couples TRBV5-1 to TRBJ2-7; 11 bases are a match to TRBD1. V lost 4 bases and J lost 4; bases outside the gene matches: 7. This CDR3 is 15 amino acids long. The germline V gene encodes CDR1 SGHRS and CDR2 YFSETQ. CDR3: CASSIGQGASYEQYF. The CDR3 DNA reads as TGCGCCAGCAGCATCGGACAGGGGGCAAGTTACGAGCAGTACTTC. Together with reference TRBV5-1 and TRBJ2-7, the CDR3 gives the full variable domain: KAGVTQTPRYLIKTRGQQVTLSCSPISGHRSVSWYQQTPGQGLQFLFEYFSETQRNKGNFPGRFSGRQFSNSRSEMNVSTLELGDSALYLCASSIGQGASYEQYFGPGTRLTVT.

This clonotype was seen at least ten times. The chain recombines TRBV12-3 or TRBV12-4 with TRBJ1-5, with D perhaps TRBD1 (6 bases). The CDR3 sequence is 14 residues long. With 4 bases removed from V and 7 bases from J, the gap between germline ends came to 14 bases. In nucleotides, the CDR3 is TGTGCCAGCAGTTGGGGGGGGCGAGAGCAGCCCCAGCATTTT. It is translated as CASSWGGREQPQHF.

The table lists this clonotype with many counts. The chain employs TRBV12-3 or TRBV12-4 and TRBJ1-1; unclear D gene. The CDR3 consists of 12 residues. Between the trimmed V and J ends, which lost 6 bases and 1 base, there was a span of 6 bases. The CDR3 is CASSRQNTEAFF. The CDR3 coding sequence is TGTGCCAGCAGCCGACAGAACACTGAAGCTTTCTTT.

This clonotype was detected many times. The chain joins TRBV29-1 to TRBJ1-1, with unresolved D. V was trimmed by 4 bases and J by 0 bases, leaving 9 bases between them. The CDR3 loop spans 13 amino acids. Germline CDR1 is SQVTM and CDR2 is ANQGSEA. CDR3 nucleotides: TGCAGCGTTGTTCGGAGATTGAACACTGAAGCTTTCTTT. Encoded protein: CSVVRRLNTEAFF.

Only a few counts were recorded for this clonotype. CDR3 nucleotides: TGCAGTGCTTTTGGTGGGGGACTAGCGGGTCTCTACGAGCAGTACTTC. The encoded protein is CSAFGGGLAGLYEQYF. This chain connects TRBV20-1 to TRBJ2-7; 12 bases are shared with TRBD2. The CDR3 totals 16 residues. J gave up 3 bases and V 5 bases, and 11 bases lay outside the gene matches. The germline V gene has CDR1 DFQATT and CDR2 SNEGSKA (reference sequence).

This chain links TRBV3-1 with TRBJ2-1; no clear D gene. CDR3 size: 11 residues. V was clipped by 2 bases and J by 8 bases, with 4 bases between them. Per germline, CDR1 LGHDT and CDR2 YNNKEL (reference sequence). CDR3 bases: TGTGCCAGCAGCCAACGCGATGAGCAGTTCTTC. Its translation is CASSQRDEQFF.

The chain couples TRBV20-1 to TRBJ2-1; a possible D gene is TRBD2 (5 bases). V lost 1 base, J lost 6 bases, and 13 bases lay in between. Germline V gene sequence: CDR1 DFQATT, CDR2 SNEGSKA (reference sequence). The length of the CDR3 is 14 residues. The CDR3 DNA sequence: TGCAGTGCTAGAGCGCCGACCGCGGGCAATGAGCAGTTCTTC. Translating gives CSARAPTAGNEQFF.

In this sample, this clonotype turned up many times. The V and J genes are TRBV29-1 and TRBJ2-3, with a weak D call TRBD1 (6 bases). The CDR3 extends over 14 amino acids. Trimming removed 0 bases at V and 1 base at J, with 8 bases between. Germline values: CDR1 SQVTM, CDR2 ANQGSEA. This CDR3 reads CSVEESGGTDTQYF. CDR3 bases: TGCAGCGTTGAAGAGTCAGGGGGCACAGATACGCAGTATTTT.

This clonotype was observed many times. CDR3 region: CSASGTGDTDTQYF. CDR3 sequence (DNA): TGCAGTGCTAGCGGAACAGGGGATACAGATACGCAGTATTTT. The genes are TRBV20-1 and TRBJ2-3; 7 bases fit TRBD1. CDR1 DFQATT and CDR2 SNEGSKA come from the germline V gene (reference sequence). Unmatched junction bases numbered 6, after V lost 3 bases and J lost 3 bases. This CDR3 region has 14 residues.

The chain uses TRBV7-2 and TRBJ2-5, with 9 bases that match TRBD2. CDR1 is SGHTA and CDR2 is FQGNSA in the germline V gene. With V trimmed by 5 bases and J by 4 bases, 14 bases remained unmatched. This CDR3 is 17 amino acids long. CDR3 loop: CASSPPTAGGFGETQYF. CDR3 in DNA: TGTGCCAGCAGCCCCCCTACCGCGGGAGGGTTTGGAGAGACCCAGTACTTC.

This clonotype was detected many times. The chain is built from TRBV20-1 and TRBJ1-6; 7 nucleotides align to TRBD1. The CDR3 is 15 amino acids. The germline V gene encodes CDR1 DFQATT and CDR2 SNEGSKA (reference sequence). Unmatched junction bases numbered 9, after V lost 1 base and J lost 9 bases. The CDR3 region is CSARASDRESSPLHF. The CDR3 DNA sequence: TGCAGTGCTAGAGCCTCCGACAGGGAGAGTTCACCCCTCCACTTT.

This chain links TRBV5-5 with TRBJ2-2, with 7 bases that match TRBD1. The V and J ends lost 4 bases and 3 bases, in that order; junction bases with no gene match: 3. Germline V gene lookup returns CDR1 SGHKS and CDR2 YYEKEE (reference sequence). The CDR3 extends over 14 amino acids. CDR3 in DNA: TGTGCCAGCAGCCCGGGACAGTACACCGGGGAGCTGTTTTTT. Translating it yields CASSPGQYTGELFF.

At least ten counts were recorded for this clonotype. The chain uses TRBV20-1 and TRBJ1-2, with D possibly TRBD1 on 6 matching bases. V shed 5 bases and J shed 6 bases, with 19 bases lying between them. Looked up from germline, CDR1 is DFQATT and CDR2 is SNEGSKA (reference sequence). The CDR3 length is 14 residues. The CDR3 bases are TGCAGTGCTCCCCAGGGGCAGGGAATGAATGGCTACACCTTC. Protein: CSAPQGQGMNGYTF.